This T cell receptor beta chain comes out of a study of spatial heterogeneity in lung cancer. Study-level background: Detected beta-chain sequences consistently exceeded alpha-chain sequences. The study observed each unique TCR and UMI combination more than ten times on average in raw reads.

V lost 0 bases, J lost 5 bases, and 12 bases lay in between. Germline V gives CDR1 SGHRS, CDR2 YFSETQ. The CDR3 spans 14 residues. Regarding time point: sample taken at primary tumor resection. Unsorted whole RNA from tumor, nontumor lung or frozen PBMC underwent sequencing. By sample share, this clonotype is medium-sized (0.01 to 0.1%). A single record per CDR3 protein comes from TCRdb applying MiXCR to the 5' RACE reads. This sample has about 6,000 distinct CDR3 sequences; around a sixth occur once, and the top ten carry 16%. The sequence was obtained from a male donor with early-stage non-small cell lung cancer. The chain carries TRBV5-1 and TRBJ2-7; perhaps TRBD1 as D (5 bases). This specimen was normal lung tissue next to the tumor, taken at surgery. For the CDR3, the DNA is TGCGCCAGCAGCTTGGCCCAGGGTCCCCACGAGCAGTACTTC. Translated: CASSLAQGPHEQYF.